What follows are 6 T cell receptor beta chains derived from one specimen sequenced in a study of cytomegalovirus exposure and HLA in healthy donors. In the PCR, 60 Vbeta and 13 Jbeta primers were used. Method: immunoSEQ multiplex PCR; TCRdb's copy keeps in-frame clones and lacks some. The sample lists some 170,000 clones, 82% occurring once. Sequencing was done on a sample of PBMCs. The origin of the receptors is a man aged 50 or older in good health and CMV-seropositive.

J is TRBJ2-3 and V is TRBV30; 11 bases fit TRBD2. CDR3 size: 17 residues. The V gene end was trimmed by 2 bases and the J gene end by 2 bases; junction bases not matched to a gene: 9. The germline gives CDR1 GTSNPN, CDR2 SVGIG (reference sequence). The CDR3 loop is CAWSRPGLAEVTDTQYF. CDR3 nucleotide sequence: TGTGCCTGGAGTCGACCGGGACTAGCGGAGGTCACAGATACGCAGTATTTT.

This chain joins TRBV5-6 and TRBJ2-2; tentative D call: TRBD2 (6 bases). The germline V gene has CDR1 SGHDT and CDR2 YYEEEE. The CDR3 runs 16 residues. The V and J ends lost 1 base and 0 bases respectively, with 10 bases between them. CDR3 loop: CASSLRRGSNTGELFF. CDR3 in DNA: TGTGCCAGCAGCTTGAGGCGGGGTTCGAACACCGGGGAGCTGTTTTTT.

The chain links TRBV28 to TRBJ2-1; TRBD2 agrees at 12 bases. The CDR3 length is 15 residues. Germline values: CDR1 MDHEN, CDR2 SYDVKM. Unmatched junction bases numbered 9, after V lost 6 bases and J lost 9 bases. CDR3 DNA sequence: TGTGCCAGCAGCAACCCTAGCGGGAGGGGAGGTGAGCAGTTCTTC. It encodes CASSNPSGRGGEQFF. Together with reference TRBV28 and TRBJ2-1, the CDR3 gives the full variable domain: DVKVTQSSRYLVKRTGEKVFLECVQDMDHENMFWYRQDPGLGLRLIYFSYDVKMKEKGDIPEGYSVSREKKERFSLILESASTNQTSMYLCASSNPSGRGGEQFFGPGTRLTVL.

The gene calls are TRBV7-2 and TRBJ2-7, with D possibly matching TRBD2 (5 bases). Between the trimmed V and J ends, which lost 2 bases and 6 bases, there was a span of 17 bases. This CDR3 spans 15 amino acids. Germline V lookup: CDR1 SGHTA, CDR2 FQGNSA. The CDR3 here is CASSLTPGSLGEQYF. The CDR3 bases are TGTGCCAGCAGCTTAACCCCGGGATCCCTAGGCGAGCAGTACTTC.

The genes are TRBV7-2 and TRBJ2-1; 7 bases line up with TRBD2. CDR1 and CDR2 from the germline V gene are SGHTA and FQGNSA. The J segment lost 9 bases and the V segment lost 2 bases, leaving 10 bases of the junction unmatched. This CDR3 region has 15 residues. The CDR3 reads CASSLKGAGEAEQFF. In DNA form, the CDR3 reads TGTGCCAGCAGCTTAAAAGGGGCGGGAGAGGCTGAGCAGTTCTTC. Full variable domain (rest looked up from reference TRBV7-2 and TRBJ2-1): GAGVSQSPSNKVTEKGKDVELRCDPISGHTALYWYRQSLGQGLEFLIYFQGNSAPDKSGLPSDRFSAERTGGSVSTLTIQRTQQEDSAVYLCASSLKGAGEAEQFFGPGTRLTVL.

This rearrangement joins TRBV7-2 to TRBJ2-7, with 7 bases matching TRBD1. Germline assignment: CDR1 SGHTA and CDR2 FQGNSA. The J segment lost 5 bases and the V segment lost 6 bases, leaving 10 bases of the junction unmatched. The CDR3 runs to 14 residues. The CDR3 loop reads CASSPDRVKNEQYF. CDR3 bases: TGTGCCAGCAGTCCAGACAGGGTTAAGAACGAGCAGTACTTC. The full variable domain, in which reference TRBV7-2 and TRBJ2-7 provide the parts outside the CDR3, is GAGVSQSPSNKVTEKGKDVELRCDPISGHTALYWYRQSLGQGLEFLIYFQGNSAPDKSGLPSDRFSAERTGGSVSTLTIQRTQQEDSAVYLCASSPDRVKNEQYFGPGTRLTVT.